The clone carrying this T cell receptor beta chain appeared a few times. These data belong to a study of blood T cell repertoires in COVID-19. Overall study context: PBMCs, B-cell-depleted T cells, or T cells provided the cDNA or gDNA that made up the material.

TCRdb keeps only in-frame clones here, not all; method: immunoSEQ multiplex PCR. There are roughly 35,000 clones in the sample; around 85% occur only once, and approximately 19% lies in the top ten. The clonotype was recovered from a man between 70 and 80 years old with acute or convalescent COVID-19. The sequenced material came from peripheral blood.

The CDR3 DNA is TGTGCCAGCAGCTCTATGACAGGGGCGATCGGGGAGCTGTTTTTT. It is translated as CASSSMTGAIGELFF. The J gene is TRBJ2-2, the V gene TRBV5-4; 8 bases match TRBD1. V lost 3 bases and J lost 7; bases outside the gene matches: 8. There are 15 residues in the CDR3. Germline V gene lookup returns CDR1 SGHNT and CDR2 YYREEE (reference sequence).